Shown below are 20 T cell receptor beta chains from a single sample sequenced in a study of CD8 T cells in ankylosing spondylitis. TCRdb processed the 5' RACE reads anew with MiXCR; each CDR3 protein has one entry. The data hold some 120,000 distinct CDR3 sequences, with 7% observed a single time. The sequenced sample was blood, either unsorted or a sorted T cell fraction (not recorded which). The receptors come from a male donor with ankylosing spondylitis or in good health (not recorded which).

The sample holds many counts of this clonotype. The gene calls are TRBV18 and TRBJ2-3, with D possibly matching TRBD2 (5 bases). CDR1 is KGHSH and CDR2 is LQKENI in the germline V gene. This CDR3 contains 15 residues. V was trimmed by 3 bases and J by 4 bases, leaving 14 bases between them. Written as DNA, the CDR3 is TGTGCCAGCTCACCCGGGATTCTGAGCGCAGATACGCAGTATTTT. Translated, it gives CASSPGILSADTQYF.

This clonotype was observed at least ten times. The chain employs TRBV20-1 and TRBJ1-2, with D hard to call. The germline CDR1 and CDR2 sequences are DFQATT and SNEGSKA (reference sequence). The V end lost 5 bases, the J end lost 0 bases, and 16 bases lay between the germline ends. The CDR3 has 15 amino acids. The CDR3 reads CSAPVHPSPNYGYTF. The DNA for the CDR3 is TGCAGTGCTCCGGTACACCCGAGCCCTAACTATGGCTACACCTTC.

This clonotype was counted ten times or more. The CDR3, as DNA: TGCAGTGCTAGAACTAGCGGGGGGGCCCTAGATACGCAGTATTTT. Protein sequence: CSARTSGGALDTQYF. This chain links TRBV20-1 with TRBJ2-3; 13 bases are a match to TRBD2. Germline values: CDR1 DFQATT, CDR2 SNEGSKA (reference sequence). The CDR3 consists of 15 residues. Germline trimming cut 2 bases from V and 5 bases from J; bases unmatched to any gene: 4.

This clonotype was observed at least ten times. CDR3 sequence (DNA): TGCAGCGTTGACGGAAGGACAGGGGGGACTAGGACGTACGGTGAGCAGTTCTTC. This codes for CSVDGRTGGTRTYGEQFF. The gene calls are TRBV29-1 and TRBJ2-1, with 10 bases identical to TRBD1. Germline lookup yields CDR1 SQVTM and CDR2 ANQGSEA. V trimming: 3 bases; J trimming: 9 bases; junction bases outside the gene matches: 20. The CDR3 sequence is 18 residues long.

This clonotype was recorded at least ten times. The chain couples TRBV12-3 or TRBV12-4 to TRBJ2-3; a weak D match, TRBD2 (7 bases). The CDR3 spans 17 residues. V shed 3 bases and J shed 0 bases, with 16 bases lying between them. CDR3 in DNA: TGTGCCAGCAGTTTTCAAGTAGGGGGGGCCAGCACAGATACGCAGTATTTT. This sequence encodes CASSFQVGGASTDTQYF.

This clonotype was detected ten times or more. The V and J genes are TRBV19 and TRBJ2-7; 10 bases match TRBD1. V was pared by 4 bases and J by 3 bases, with 0 bases of the junction left unmatched. This CDR3 spans 13 amino acids. The germline V gene encodes CDR1 LNHDA and CDR2 SQIVND (reference sequence). CDR3 nucleotide sequence: TGTGCCAGTAGTAGGGACAGGGGCTACGAGCAGTACTTC. It codes for CASSRDRGYEQYF.

This clonotype was seen many times. The CDR3 region is CASSLPGVGETQYF. CDR3 in DNA: TGTGCCAGCAGTTTACCGGGAGTGGGGGAGACCCAGTACTTC. The chain employs TRBV28 and TRBJ2-5; the D gene is possibly TRBD2 (6 bases). The CDR3 is 14 amino acids. Germline CDR1 is MDHEN and CDR2 is SYDVKM. V was shortened by 2 bases and J by 5 bases, with 12 bases between the two germline ends.

This clonotype was seen repeatedly, ten times or more. This rearrangement joins TRBV5-1 to TRBJ2-7, with TRBD1 as a possible D gene (6 bases). The ends were cut back, 2 bases at V and 4 bases at J, with 13 bases in the middle. Germline CDR1 reads SGHRS; CDR2 reads YFSETQ. The CDR3 is 14 amino acids. This chain's CDR3 is CASSLSTGSYEQYF. CDR3 in DNA: TGCGCCAGCAGCTTATCGACAGGAAGTTACGAGCAGTACTTC.

This clonotype has ten or more counts. This rearrangement joins TRBV12-3 or TRBV12-4 to TRBJ2-5; D is possibly TRBD2 (5 bases). V lost 8 bases and J lost 4, with 14 bases in between. This CDR3 comprises 13 residues. The DNA for the CDR3 is TGTGCCAGCCGCTTTGCGGGTTTAGAGACCCAGTACTTC. It codes for CASRFAGLETQYF.

At least ten counts were recorded for this clonotype. The genes are TRBV7-2 and TRBJ2-1; TRBD2 agrees at 12 bases. Germline-derived CDR1 and CDR2 are SGHTA and FQGNSA. V dropped 4 bases and J dropped 8; count of bases not matched to a gene: 6. There are 15 residues in the CDR3. For the CDR3, the DNA is TGTGCCAGCAGCTCGGGACTAGCGGGTAACGATGAGCAGTTCTTC. This translates into CASSSGLAGNDEQFF.

This clonotype has a count of ten or more. This sequence joins TRBV20-1 and TRBJ2-7; 9 bases agree with TRBD2. The CDR3 covers 13 residues. CDR1 is DFQATT and CDR2 is SNEGSKA in the germline V gene (reference sequence). With 5 bases clipped from V and 2 bases from J, the junction kept 4 bases outside the gene matches. In DNA form, the CDR3 reads TGCAGTGCTCGGCCTAGCGGGACCTACGAGCAGTACTTC. Protein product: CSARPSGTYEQYF.

This clonotype was recorded at least ten times. This chain connects TRBV30 to TRBJ2-1; D gene ambiguous. Trimming removed 0 bases from V and 15 bases from J, with 12 bases in between. Germline loops: CDR1 GTSNPN, CDR2 SVGIG (reference sequence). CDR3 length: 11 residues. The CDR3 region is CAWSVRPWGFF. The CDR3 bases are TGTGCCTGGAGTGTCCGGCCCTGGGGGTTCTTC. The complete variable domain, with remaining parts taken from reference TRBV30 and TRBJ2-1, reads SQTIHQWPATLVQPVGSPLSLECTVEGTSNPNLYWYRQAAGRGLQLLFYSVGIGQISSEVPQNLSASRPQDRQFILSSKKLLLSDSGFYLCAWSVRPWGFFGPGTRLTVL.

This clonotype was seen ten or more times. J is TRBJ1-2 and V is TRBV5-1, with 10 nucleotides matching TRBD1. V was clipped by 4 bases and J by 4 bases; unmatched bases: 13. Germline CDR1 and CDR2: SGHRS and YFSETQ. This CDR3 region has 17 residues. The DNA of the CDR3 is TGCGCCAGCAGCAATACCGGGACAGGGGTGGATCCCTATGGCTACACCTTC. Translating gives CASSNTGTGVDPYGYTF.

This clonotype was seen at least ten times. V is TRBV29-1 and J is TRBJ1-1; D not resolved. The CDR3 extends over 10 amino acids. The V and J ends lost 4 bases and 7 bases respectively, with 7 bases between them. Germline lookup yields CDR1 SQVTM and CDR2 ANQGSEA. CDR3 nucleotides: TGCAGCGTTGCCAAGGGTGAAGCTTTCTTT. Translation: CSVAKGEAFF.

This clonotype was counted ten times or more. The chain couples TRBV7-8 to TRBJ1-1, with 7 bases aligning to TRBD1. The CDR3 length is 15 residues. Per germline, CDR1 SGHVS and CDR2 FQNEAQ. Trimming removed 2 bases from V and 2 bases from J; junction bases left unmatched: 5. CDR3 DNA: TGTGCCAGCAGCTTACGGTCAGGGGGTAACACTGAAGCTTTCTTT. Translation: CASSLRSGGNTEAFF.

Ten or more counts support this clonotype. The chain joins TRBV5-1 to TRBJ2-5; the D is unclear. V lost 0 bases, J lost 2 bases, and 11 bases lay in between. CDR1 is SGHRS, CDR2 YFSETQ, per germline. The CDR3 loop spans 15 amino acids. The CDR3 region has the DNA TGCGCCAGCAGCTTGGGCAGGCTCGTACAAGAGACCCAGTACTTC. Protein sequence: CASSLGRLVQETQYF.

This clonotype was seen ten or more times. The chain combines TRBV7-8 with TRBJ1-1, with D maybe TRBD1 (5 bases). Germline CDR1 is SGHVS and CDR2 is FQNEAQ. The CDR3 sequence is 15 residues long. The V end lost 5 bases, the J end lost 0 bases, and 13 bases lay between the germline ends. CDR3 nucleotides: TGTGCCAGCAGCCTCACGGGGGGGGTGAACACTGAAGCTTTCTTT. This codes for CASSLTGGVNTEAFF.

Concerning this clonotype: Since no conserved phenylalanine or tryptophan closes the CDR3, a read error is the likely cause. CDR3 amino acids: CASSLGTDYGYTS. The CDR3 DNA reads TGTGCCAGCAGTTTAGGGACAGACTATGGCTACACCTCC. The chain links TRBV12-3 or TRBV12-4 to TRBJ1-2, with D possibly TRBD1 on 6 matching bases. V was trimmed by 1 base and J by 3 bases, leaving 6 bases between them. This CDR3 comprises 13 residues.

This clonotype was counted at least ten times. The V and J genes are TRBV5-5 and TRBJ1-1; D possibly corresponds to TRBD1 (6 bases). The CDR3 has 15 amino acids. Trimming left V 2 bases short and J 3 bases short, with 14 bases between. From germline, CDR1 is SGHKS and CDR2 YYEKEE (reference sequence). The CDR3 bases are TGTGCCAGCAGCTTTACAGGGTCGACGGACACTGAAGCTTTCTTT. As protein: CASSFTGSTDTEAFF. Filled out from reference TRBV5-5 and TRBJ1-1, the complete variable domain reads DAGVTQSPTHLIKTRGQQVTLRCSPISGHKSVSWYQQVLGQGPQFIFQYYEKEERGRGNFPDRFSARQFPNYSSELNVNALLLGDSALYLCASSFTGSTDTEAFFGQGTRLTVV.

This clonotype was seen at least ten times. The rearrangement joins TRBV7-3 to TRBJ2-3, with D tentatively TRBD1 or TRBD2 (5 bases each). Germline CDR1 reads SGHTA; CDR2 reads FQGTGA. Trimming removed 5 bases at V and 3 bases at J, with 24 bases between. The CDR3 is 18 amino acids. CDR3 sequence reads: CASSLGLGRLTSTDTQYF. DNA of the CDR3: TGTGCCAGCAGCCTAGGACTGGGACGCTTAACTTCTACAGATACGCAGTATTTT.